This is a list of T cell receptor beta chains from one sample in a study of blood T cells in healthy people across ages. One entry per CDR3 protein, called by TCRdb with MiXCR from the 5' RACE reads. The sample gives 700,000 or so distinct CDR3 sequences, about a fifth of which show up once; roughly a fifth is in the top ten. Material: blood. All receptors derive from a man in his sixties or seventies in good health. Each CDR3 is given with its conserved first and last residue. The order of the fields is J gene, CDR3 length, clone size, V gene, D gene, CDR3 DNA, CDR3 protein. A D gene is named only where the DNA matches it firmly. A clone size is listed for some rows: how often the clone was seen (once, few, many), or a class if it is expanded.

j_gene: TRBJ1-1
len: 14
abundance: .
v_gene: TRBV5-1
d_gene: TRBD1
CDR3nt: TGCGCCAGCAGCTTTCAACAGGGGGCGGGGGAAGCTTTCTTT
CDR3aa: CASSFQQGAGEAFF

j_gene: TRBJ2-1
len: 12
abundance: .
v_gene: TRBV29-1
d_gene: .
CDR3nt: TGCAGCGCTACTAGCAAAGTAGAAGAGCAGTTCTTC
CDR3aa: CSATSKVEEQFF

j_gene: TRBJ2-2
len: 11
abundance: .
v_gene: TRBV11-2
d_gene: .
CDR3nt: TGTGCCAGCAGGGTCACCGGGGAGCTGTTTTTT
CDR3aa: CASRVTGELFF

j_gene: TRBJ2-5
len: 14
abundance: .
v_gene: TRBV12-3/TRBV12-4
d_gene: .
CDR3nt: TGTGCCAGCAAGCCCTCTTTGCGACAAGAGACCCAGTACTTC
CDR3aa: CASKPSLRQETQYF

j_gene: TRBJ2-4
len: 15
abundance: many
v_gene: TRBV20-1
d_gene: .
CDR3nt: TGCAGTGCTAGGCAGGGGACTTTTGCCAAAAACATTCAGTACTTC
CDR3aa: CSARQGTFAKNIQYF

j_gene: TRBJ2-3
len: 16
abundance: .
v_gene: TRBV20-1
d_gene: TRBD2
CDR3nt: TGCAGTGCAACGGGACTAGCGGGAACTAGCACAGATACGCAGTATTTT
CDR3aa: CSATGLAGTSTDTQYF

j_gene: TRBJ2-3
len: 16
abundance: .
v_gene: TRBV7-9
d_gene: .
CDR3nt: TGTGCCAGCAGCTCCCGACTATCCCCTAGCACAGATACGCAGTATTTT
CDR3aa: CASSSRLSPSTDTQYF

j_gene: TRBJ1-1
len: 15
abundance: once
v_gene: TRBV3-1
d_gene: .
CDR3nt: TGTGCCAGCAGCCCCGTCCCGAGTGTGAACACTGAAGCTTTCTTT
CDR3aa: CASSPVPSVNTEAFF

j_gene: TRBJ1-4
len: 15
abundance: few
v_gene: TRBV7-2
d_gene: .
CDR3nt: TGTGCCAGCAGCTCAGACGGGGCGAGAAATGAAAAACTGTTTTTT
CDR3aa: CASSSDGARNEKLFF

j_gene: TRBJ1-6
len: 15
abundance: .
v_gene: TRBV12-3/TRBV12-4
d_gene: .
CDR3nt: TGTGCCAGCAGACTAACCTGGACTGATAATTCACCCCTCCACTTT
CDR3aa: CASRLTWTDNSPLHF

j_gene: TRBJ2-3
len: 17
abundance: few
v_gene: TRBV4-1
d_gene: .
CDR3nt: TGCGCCAGCAGCCAAGAGGGCAGATTCCCCAGCACAGATACGCAGTATTTT
CDR3aa: CASSQEGRFPSTDTQYF

j_gene: TRBJ1-1
len: 15
abundance: few
v_gene: TRBV7-2
d_gene: .
CDR3nt: TGTGCCAGCAGCCTAATGGGAGGAATGAACACTGAAGCCTTCTTT
CDR3aa: CASSLMGGMNTEAFF

j_gene: TRBJ1-2
len: 16
abundance: .
v_gene: TRBV7-2
d_gene: TRBD1
CDR3nt: TGTGCCAGCAGCTTCCCTACCGGGACAGTCTTATATGGCTACACCTTC
CDR3aa: CASSFPTGTVLYGYTF

j_gene: TRBJ1-2
len: 15
abundance: .
v_gene: TRBV7-8
d_gene: .
CDR3nt: TGTGCCAGCAGCTTTCTATCGTTGACTAACTATGGCTACACCTTC
CDR3aa: CASSFLSLTNYGYTF

j_gene: TRBJ2-1
len: 15
abundance: many
v_gene: TRBV5-1
d_gene: .
CDR3nt: TGCGCCAGCAGCTTTTGGCGGGGGCCCGACAATGAGCAGTTCTTC
CDR3aa: CASSFWRGPDNEQFF

j_gene: TRBJ2-5
len: 19
abundance: .
v_gene: TRBV5-1
d_gene: TRBD2
CDR3nt: TGCGCCAGCAGCTCCCCCCCGGGGGGGTTAGGAGGTCGCCAAGAGACCCAGTACTTC
CDR3aa: CASSSPPGGLGGRQETQYF

j_gene: TRBJ2-4
len: 14
abundance: .
v_gene: TRBV6-1
d_gene: .
CDR3nt: TGTGCCAGCAGTGAAGCGGGGACCGCGGACATTCAGTACTTC
CDR3aa: CASSEAGTADIQYF

j_gene: TRBJ2-5
len: 16
abundance: .
v_gene: TRBV1
d_gene: .
CDR3nt: TGCACCAGCAGCCAAGGACTGGCGGGAGGGAGAGAGACCCAGTACTTC
CDR3aa: CTSSQGLAGGRETQYF

j_gene: TRBJ1-1
len: 16
abundance: .
v_gene: TRBV20-1
d_gene: TRBD1
CDR3nt: TGCAGTGCTGGAAAGGACAGGGGGTGGTTGAACACTGAAGCTTTCTTT
CDR3aa: CSAGKDRGWLNTEAFF

j_gene: TRBJ2-3
len: 14
abundance: .
v_gene: TRBV20-1
d_gene: TRBD2
CDR3nt: TGCAGTGCTAGAATCCAGCGGGGGGCAGATACGCAGTATTTT
CDR3aa: CSARIQRGADTQYF

j_gene: TRBJ1-1
len: 11
abundance: .
v_gene: TRBV3-1
d_gene: .
CDR3nt: TGTGCCAGCAGCCAAGGATTTCTGGCTTTCTTT
CDR3aa: CASSQGFLAFF

j_gene: TRBJ1-1
len: 15
abundance: .
v_gene: TRBV7-2
d_gene: .
CDR3nt: TGTGCCAGCACAACAACCCCAGCGATCGGCCTTGAAGCTTTCTTT
CDR3aa: CASTTTPAIGLEAFF

j_gene: TRBJ1-2
len: 11
abundance: many
v_gene: TRBV29-1
d_gene: TRBD1
CDR3nt: TGCAGCGTCACCGGGCAGGGGGCCTACACCTTC
CDR3aa: CSVTGQGAYTF

j_gene: TRBJ2-1
len: 10
abundance: few
v_gene: TRBV29-1
d_gene: .
CDR3nt: TGCAGCGTTGCAGGGGCTGAGCAGTTCTTC
CDR3aa: CSVAGAEQFF

j_gene: TRBJ2-5
len: 16
abundance: .
v_gene: TRBV20-1
d_gene: TRBD2
CDR3nt: TGCAGTGGATATAGCGCGGCGGGGGGCGACCAAGAGACCCGGTACTTC
CDR3aa: CSGYSAAGGDQETRYF

j_gene: TRBJ1-5
len: 14
abundance: few
v_gene: TRBV3-1
d_gene: .
CDR3nt: TGTGCCAGCAGCCAAGGGGACCTGAGTCAGCCCCAGCATTTT
CDR3aa: CASSQGDLSQPQHF

j_gene: TRBJ1-6
len: 14
abundance: .
v_gene: TRBV27
d_gene: .
CDR3nt: TGTGCCAGCAGTTTGCTCAGGGATAATTCACCCCTCCACTTT
CDR3aa: CASSLLRDNSPLHF

j_gene: TRBJ2-3
len: 16
abundance: .
v_gene: TRBV7-8
d_gene: TRBD2
CDR3nt: TGTGCCAGCAGCTTATCGTTTAGCGGGACAACAGATACGCAGTATTTT
CDR3aa: CASSLSFSGTTDTQYF

j_gene: TRBJ1-1
len: 14
abundance: few
v_gene: TRBV13
d_gene: .
CDR3nt: TGTGCCAGCAGCTCCCCAAAGGTGGGCACTGAAGCTTTCTTT
CDR3aa: CASSSPKVGTEAFF

j_gene: TRBJ2-5
len: 15
abundance: .
v_gene: TRBV2
d_gene: .
CDR3nt: TGTGCCAGCAGTGAAAATGGTCGGAACCAAGAGACCCAGTACTTC
CDR3aa: CASSENGRNQETQYF

j_gene: TRBJ1-6
len: 14
abundance: .
v_gene: TRBV12-3/TRBV12-4
d_gene: .
CDR3nt: TGTGCCAGCAGTTTATGGTATTATAATTCACCCCTCCACTTT
CDR3aa: CASSLWYYNSPLHF

j_gene: TRBJ1-1
len: 17
abundance: .
v_gene: TRBV20-1
d_gene: TRBD1
CDR3nt: TGCAGTGCTAGAGACCAAGTCAGGGGGTGGGAGGACACTGAAGCTTTCTTT
CDR3aa: CSARDQVRGWEDTEAFF

j_gene: TRBJ2-2
len: 16
abundance: few
v_gene: TRBV9
d_gene: .
CDR3nt: TGTGCCAGCAGCGTAGGGGGGACGATCCCTGGCGGGGAGCTGTTTTTT
CDR3aa: CASSVGGTIPGGELFF

j_gene: TRBJ2-1
len: 16
abundance: .
v_gene: TRBV30
d_gene: .
CDR3nt: TGTGCCTGGAGTGGGCTGAGCCGAGCAGTGTACAATGAGCAGTTCTTC
CDR3aa: CAWSGLSRAVYNEQFF

j_gene: TRBJ2-3
len: 17
abundance: few
v_gene: TRBV4-3
d_gene: TRBD2
CDR3nt: TGCGCCAGCAGCCAAGAGGTAGTAACTAGCGGCTCAGATACGCAGTATTTT
CDR3aa: CASSQEVVTSGSDTQYF

j_gene: TRBJ2-3
len: 14
abundance: few
v_gene: TRBV20-1
d_gene: .
CDR3nt: TGCAGTGCTAGATTTGCGCTAAACACAGATACGCAGTATTTT
CDR3aa: CSARFALNTDTQYF

j_gene: TRBJ2-3
len: 16
abundance: .
v_gene: TRBV9
d_gene: TRBD2
CDR3nt: TGTGCCAGCAGCGTCCTAGCGGGAGGGGGGGCAGATACGCAGTATTTT
CDR3aa: CASSVLAGGGADTQYF

j_gene: TRBJ2-7
len: 15
abundance: few
v_gene: TRBV5-1
d_gene: .
CDR3nt: TGCGCCAGCAGCTTGAATACAGGGTCGCCCTACGAGCAGTACTTC
CDR3aa: CASSLNTGSPYEQYF

j_gene: TRBJ2-5
len: 14
abundance: .
v_gene: TRBV29-1
d_gene: .
CDR3nt: TGCAGCGTTGAAAGGGGAGGTAGACAAGAGACCCAGTACTTC
CDR3aa: CSVERGGRQETQYF

j_gene: TRBJ1-2
len: 13
abundance: few
v_gene: TRBV29-1
d_gene: .
CDR3nt: TGCAGCGTCTTGGGACGCCGGTCTGGGGGCTACACCTTC
CDR3aa: CSVLGRRSGGYTF

j_gene: TRBJ1-2
len: 14
abundance: .
v_gene: TRBV6-2/TRBV6-3
d_gene: .
CDR3nt: TGTGCCAGCAGTTACTCCCAGGACTCCTATAGCTACACCTTC
CDR3aa: CASSYSQDSYSYTF

j_gene: TRBJ1-2
len: 16
abundance: few
v_gene: TRBV5-8
d_gene: TRBD1
CDR3nt: TGTGCCAGCAGCTTAGCGAGGGACAGGGCTACCTATGGCTACACCTTC
CDR3aa: CASSLARDRATYGYTF

j_gene: TRBJ2-3
len: 19
abundance: .
v_gene: TRBV4-1
d_gene: TRBD2
CDR3nt: TGCGCCAGCAGCCAAGATATAACGACTAGCGGTCCTAGCACAGATACGCAGTATTTT
CDR3aa: CASSQDITTSGPSTDTQYF

j_gene: TRBJ1-5
len: 13
abundance: few
v_gene: TRBV14
d_gene: .
CDR3nt: TGTGCCAGCAGCTCCCCTGGGAATCAGCCCCAGCATTTT
CDR3aa: CASSSPGNQPQHF

j_gene: TRBJ1-5
len: 14
abundance: .
v_gene: TRBV20-1
d_gene: .
CDR3nt: TGCAGTGCTCGCGAGGGGGGCTACAATCAGCCCCAGCATTTT
CDR3aa: CSAREGGYNQPQHF

j_gene: TRBJ2-7
len: 11
abundance: many
v_gene: TRBV6-6
d_gene: .
CDR3nt: TGTGCCAGCGGGGTTAGCTACGAGCAGTACTTC
CDR3aa: CASGVSYEQYF

j_gene: TRBJ2-3
len: 13
abundance: few
v_gene: TRBV30
d_gene: .
CDR3nt: TGTGCCTGGAGTCCGGGAGCGGTAAATACGCAGTATTTT
CDR3aa: CAWSPGAVNTQYF

j_gene: TRBJ1-2
len: 15
abundance: few
v_gene: TRBV5-1
d_gene: TRBD1
CDR3nt: TGCGCCAGCACCCTCGGACCGGGACAGGGGGATGGCTACACCTTC
CDR3aa: CASTLGPGQGDGYTF

j_gene: TRBJ1-1
len: 15
abundance: .
v_gene: TRBV6-5
d_gene: .
CDR3nt: TGTGCCAGCAGTTCTTATTCCGGGGTTAAGACTGAAGCTTTCTTT
CDR3aa: CASSSYSGVKTEAFF

j_gene: TRBJ2-2
len: 15
abundance: .
v_gene: TRBV7-2
d_gene: .
CDR3nt: TGTGCCAGCAGCGTTGGACCCCCGGGCACCGGGGAGCTGTTTTTT
CDR3aa: CASSVGPPGTGELFF

j_gene: TRBJ2-2
len: 15
abundance: few
v_gene: TRBV3-1
d_gene: .
CDR3nt: TGTGCCAGCAGCCTTATAGCCGGTTTAGCCGGGGAGCTGTTTTTT
CDR3aa: CASSLIAGLAGELFF

j_gene: TRBJ1-4
len: 14
abundance: .
v_gene: TRBV21-1
d_gene: .
CDR3nt: TGTGCCAGCAGCGCCCGGAGTCATAATGAAAAACTGTTTTTT
CDR3aa: CASSARSHNEKLFF

j_gene: TRBJ2-1
len: 16
abundance: .
v_gene: TRBV3-1
d_gene: TRBD2
CDR3nt: TGTGCCAGCAGCAGGACTAGCGGGAGGACCTACAATGAGCAGTTCTTC
CDR3aa: CASSRTSGRTYNEQFF

j_gene: TRBJ1-2
len: 13
abundance: few
v_gene: TRBV10-2
d_gene: .
CDR3nt: TGCGCCAGCAGCCTCGGGGCTCCGGGGGGCTACACCTTC
CDR3aa: CASSLGAPGGYTF

j_gene: TRBJ1-1
len: 16
abundance: .
v_gene: TRBV12-3/TRBV12-4
d_gene: .
CDR3nt: TGTGCCAGCGGCGACGCCACAGGGACCCAGACCACTGAAGCTTTCTTT
CDR3aa: CASGDATGTQTTEAFF

j_gene: TRBJ2-3
len: 12
abundance: .
v_gene: TRBV7-8
d_gene: TRBD2
CDR3nt: TGTGCCGGGACTAGCCCGGAAGATACGCAGTATTTT
CDR3aa: CAGTSPEDTQYF

j_gene: TRBJ2-1
len: 15
abundance: few
v_gene: TRBV10-3
d_gene: TRBD2
CDR3nt: TGTGCCACGGAGGCCGGGACTAGCGGCCACAATGAGCAGTTCTTC
CDR3aa: CATEAGTSGHNEQFF